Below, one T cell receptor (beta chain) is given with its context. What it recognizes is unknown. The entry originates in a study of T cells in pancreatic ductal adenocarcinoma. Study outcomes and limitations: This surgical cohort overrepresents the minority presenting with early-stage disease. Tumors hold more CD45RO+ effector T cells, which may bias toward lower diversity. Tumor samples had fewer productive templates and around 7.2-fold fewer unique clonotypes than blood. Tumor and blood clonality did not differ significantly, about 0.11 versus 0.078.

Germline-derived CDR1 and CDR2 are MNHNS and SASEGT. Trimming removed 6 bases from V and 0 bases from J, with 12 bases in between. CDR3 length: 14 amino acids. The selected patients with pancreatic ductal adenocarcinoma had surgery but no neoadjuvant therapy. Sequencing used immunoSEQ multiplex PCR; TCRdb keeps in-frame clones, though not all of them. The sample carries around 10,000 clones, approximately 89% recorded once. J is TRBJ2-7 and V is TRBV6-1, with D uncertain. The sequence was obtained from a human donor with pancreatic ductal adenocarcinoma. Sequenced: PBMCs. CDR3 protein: CASRWADHSYEQYF. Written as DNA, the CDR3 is TGTGCCAGCAGGTGGGCAGACCACTCCTACGAGCAGTACTTC.